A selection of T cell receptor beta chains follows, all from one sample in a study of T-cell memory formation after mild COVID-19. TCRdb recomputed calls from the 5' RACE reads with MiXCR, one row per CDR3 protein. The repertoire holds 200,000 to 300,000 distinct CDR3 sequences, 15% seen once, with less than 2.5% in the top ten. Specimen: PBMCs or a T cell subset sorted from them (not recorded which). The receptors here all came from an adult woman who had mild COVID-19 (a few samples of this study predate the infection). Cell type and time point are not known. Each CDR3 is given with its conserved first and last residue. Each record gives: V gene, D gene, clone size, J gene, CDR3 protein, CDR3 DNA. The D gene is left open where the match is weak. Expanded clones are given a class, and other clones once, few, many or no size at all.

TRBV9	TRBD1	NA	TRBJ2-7	CASSVHHRGTYEQYF	TGTGCCAGCAGCGTCCACCACAGGGGTACCTACGAGCAGTACTTC
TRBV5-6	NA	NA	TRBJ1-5	CASHRRGTNQPQHF	TGTGCCAGCCACCGAAGGGGAACTAATCAGCCCCAGCATTTT
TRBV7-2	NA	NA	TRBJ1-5	CASSPRVMSNQPQHF	TGTGCCAGCAGCCCCCGAGTCATGAGCAATCAGCCCCAGCATTTT
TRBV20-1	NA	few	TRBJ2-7	CSARGLAYEQYF	TGCAGTGCTAGAGGACTAGCCTACGAGCAGTACTTC
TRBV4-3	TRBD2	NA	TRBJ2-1	CASSQGTSGYNEQFF	TGCGCCAGCAGCCAAGGGACTAGCGGTTACAATGAGCAGTTCTTC
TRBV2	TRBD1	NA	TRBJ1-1	CASIQDRVDTEAFF	TGTGCCAGCATCCAGGACAGGGTCGACACTGAAGCTTTCTTT
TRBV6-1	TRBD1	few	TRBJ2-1	CASRRTGADYNEQFF	TGTGCCAGCCGTAGGACAGGGGCGGACTACAATGAGCAGTTCTTC
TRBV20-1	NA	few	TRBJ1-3	CSARDRGNTIYF	TGCAGTGCTAGAGATAGGGGGAACACCATATATTTT
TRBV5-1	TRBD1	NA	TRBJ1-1	CASSLRQGGTEAFF	TGCGCCAGCAGCTTGCGACAGGGGGGGACTGAAGCTTTCTTT
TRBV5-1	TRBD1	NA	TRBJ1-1	CASTRQGGGTEAFF	TGCGCCAGCACCAGACAGGGAGGTGGAACTGAAGCTTTCTTT
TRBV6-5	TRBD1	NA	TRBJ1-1	CASSHGTAVNTEAFF	TGTGCCAGCAGCCATGGGACAGCCGTGAACACTGAAGCTTTCTTT
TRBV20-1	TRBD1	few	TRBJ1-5	CSVGTDSNQPQHF	TGCAGTGTTGGGACAGATAGCAATCAGCCCCAGCATTTT
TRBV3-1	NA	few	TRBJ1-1	CASSPPRSNTEAFF	TGTGCCAGCAGCCCCCCGCGGTCGAACACTGAAGCTTTCTTT
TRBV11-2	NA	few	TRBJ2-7	CASSLYQGPYEQYF	TGTGCCAGCAGCTTATATCAGGGACCCTACGAGCAGTACTTC
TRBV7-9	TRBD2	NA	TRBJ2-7	CASSLGTSVRSSYEQYF	TGTGCCAGCAGCTTAGGGACTAGCGTACGCAGCTCCTACGAGCAGTACTTC
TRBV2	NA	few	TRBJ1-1	CASSEVLLSTEAFF	TGTGCCAGCAGTGAAGTTCTCTTGAGCACTGAAGCTTTCTTT
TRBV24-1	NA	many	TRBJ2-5	CATSDPSEGRETQYF	TGTGCCACCAGTGACCCAAGCGAGGGAAGGGAGACCCAGTACTTC
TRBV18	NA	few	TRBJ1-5	CASSPTDSQGQPQHF	TGTGCCAGCTCACCCACGGACAGTCAGGGTCAGCCCCAGCATTTT
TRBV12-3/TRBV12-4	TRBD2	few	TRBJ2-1	CASSITSGGEQFF	TGTGCCAGCAGTATAACTAGCGGGGGTGAGCAGTTCTTC
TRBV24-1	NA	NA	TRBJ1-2	CATSDPAVGSPYGYTF	TGTGCCACCAGTGATCCAGCCGTAGGGAGCCCCTATGGCTACACCTTC
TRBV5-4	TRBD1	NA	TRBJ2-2	CASSGGTGGFTGELSF	TGTGCCAGCAGCGGGGGGACAGGGGGTTTCACCGGGGAGCTGTCTTTT
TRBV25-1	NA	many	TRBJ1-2	CASNTGGIGGYTF	TGTGCCAGCAATACCGGGGGGATAGGAGGCTACACCTTC
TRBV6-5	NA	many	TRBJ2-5	CASSSLQGTIIWTQYF	TGTGCCAGCAGTTCGCTGCAGGGTACAATAATATGGACCCAGTACTTC
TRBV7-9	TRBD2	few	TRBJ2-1	CASIRGGGSYNEQFF	TGTGCCAGCATCCGCGGGGGTGGGTCCTACAATGAGCAGTTCTTC
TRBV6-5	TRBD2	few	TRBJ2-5	CASSLAGPRRETQYF	TGTGCCAGCAGCCTAGCGGGGCCCCGGAGGGAGACCCAGTACTTC
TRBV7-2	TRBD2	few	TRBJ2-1	CASSRLSSGKTYNEQFF	TGTGCCAGCAGCCGCCTCTCTAGCGGTAAAACTTACAATGAGCAGTTCTTC
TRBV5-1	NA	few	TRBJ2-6	CASSLEPISGANVLTF	TGCGCCAGCAGCTTGGAGCCGATTTCTGGGGCCAACGTCCTGACTTTC
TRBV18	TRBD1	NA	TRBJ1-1	CASSSVTGGNTEAFF	TGTGCCAGCTCATCGGTCACAGGGGGTAACACTGAAGCTTTCTTT
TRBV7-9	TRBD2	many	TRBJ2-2	CASSLVPSLSGGATNTGELFF	TGTGCCAGCAGCTTAGTTCCAAGCCTTAGCGGGGGGGCGACGAACACCGGGGAGCTGTTTTTT
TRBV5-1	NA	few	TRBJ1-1	CASSLGTTGNEAFF	TGCGCCAGCAGCTTGGGGACCACAGGGAATGAAGCTTTCTTT
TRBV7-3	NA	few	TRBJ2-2	CASRGANTGELFF	TGTGCCAGCAGGGGGGCGAACACCGGGGAGCTGTTTTTT
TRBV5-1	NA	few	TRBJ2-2	CASSLGPRGNTGELFF	TGCGCCAGCAGCTTAGGACCCAGGGGGAACACCGGGGAGCTGTTTTTT
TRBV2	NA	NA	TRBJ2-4	CASSEAGAHHLAKNIQYF	TGTGCCAGCAGTGAAGCGGGGGCCCACCATTTAGCCAAAAACATTCAGTACTTC
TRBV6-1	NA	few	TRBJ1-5	CASSEEIGGNQPQHF	TGTGCCAGCAGTGAAGAGATAGGGGGCAATCAGCCCCAGCATTTT
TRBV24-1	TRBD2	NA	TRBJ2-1	CATSDPSPRTSGFVDEQFF	TGTGCCACCAGTGACCCTAGCCCACGGACTAGCGGGTTCGTCGATGAGCAGTTCTTC
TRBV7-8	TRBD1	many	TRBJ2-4	CASSFGTGGNIQYF	TGTGCCAGCAGCTTCGGGACAGGGGGGAACATTCAGTACTTC
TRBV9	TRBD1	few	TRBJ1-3	CASSSTGGGNTIYF	TGTGCCAGCAGCTCAACAGGGGGCGGAAACACCATATATTTT
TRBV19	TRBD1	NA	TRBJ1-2	CASNRDRVSGYTF	TGTGCCAGCAACCGGGACAGAGTCTCTGGCTACACCTTC
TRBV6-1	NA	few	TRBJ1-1	CASSDHTVRRTEAFF	TGTGCCAGCAGCGACCATACAGTGCGAAGGACCGAAGCTTTCTTT
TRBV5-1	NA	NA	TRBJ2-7	CASSLVGRGSYEQYF	TGCGCCAGCAGCTTGGTAGGGAGAGGCTCCTACGAGCAGTACTTC
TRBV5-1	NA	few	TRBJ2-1	CASSPGQIYNEQFF	TGCGCCAGCAGCCCTGGACAGATATACAATGAGCAGTTCTTC
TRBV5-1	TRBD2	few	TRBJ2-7	CASSLVRGGAYEQYF	TGCGCCAGCAGCTTGGTACGGGGGGGTGCCTACGAGCAGTACTTC
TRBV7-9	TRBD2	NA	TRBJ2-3	CASSLGGGASDTQYF	TGTGCCAGCAGCTTAGGCGGGGGGGCCTCAGATACGCAGTATTTT
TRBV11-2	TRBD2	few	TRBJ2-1	CASSQTSGRVNEQFF	TGTGCCAGCAGCCAAACTAGCGGGAGAGTCAATGAGCAGTTCTTC
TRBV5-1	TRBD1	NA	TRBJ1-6	CASSPLDRGRSPLHF	TGCGCCAGCAGCCCCCTCGACAGGGGAAGGTCACCCCTCCACTTT